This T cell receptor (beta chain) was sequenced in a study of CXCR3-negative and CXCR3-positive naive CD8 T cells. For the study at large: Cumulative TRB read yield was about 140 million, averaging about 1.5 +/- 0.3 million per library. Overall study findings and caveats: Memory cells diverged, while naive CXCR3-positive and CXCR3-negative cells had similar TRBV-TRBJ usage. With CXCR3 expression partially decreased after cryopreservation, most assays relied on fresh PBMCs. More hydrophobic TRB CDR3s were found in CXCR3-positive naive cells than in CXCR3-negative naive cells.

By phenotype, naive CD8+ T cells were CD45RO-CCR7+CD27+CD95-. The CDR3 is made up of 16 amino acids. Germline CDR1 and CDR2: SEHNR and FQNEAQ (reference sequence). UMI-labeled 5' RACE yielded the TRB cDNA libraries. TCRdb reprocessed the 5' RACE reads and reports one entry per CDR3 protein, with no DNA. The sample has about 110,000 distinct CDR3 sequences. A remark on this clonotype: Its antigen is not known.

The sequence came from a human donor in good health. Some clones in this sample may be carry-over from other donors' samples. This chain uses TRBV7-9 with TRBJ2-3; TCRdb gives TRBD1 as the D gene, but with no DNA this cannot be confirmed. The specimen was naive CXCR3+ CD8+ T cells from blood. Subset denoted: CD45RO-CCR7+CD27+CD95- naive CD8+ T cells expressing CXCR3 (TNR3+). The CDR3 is CASSLIIGVSTDTQYF.